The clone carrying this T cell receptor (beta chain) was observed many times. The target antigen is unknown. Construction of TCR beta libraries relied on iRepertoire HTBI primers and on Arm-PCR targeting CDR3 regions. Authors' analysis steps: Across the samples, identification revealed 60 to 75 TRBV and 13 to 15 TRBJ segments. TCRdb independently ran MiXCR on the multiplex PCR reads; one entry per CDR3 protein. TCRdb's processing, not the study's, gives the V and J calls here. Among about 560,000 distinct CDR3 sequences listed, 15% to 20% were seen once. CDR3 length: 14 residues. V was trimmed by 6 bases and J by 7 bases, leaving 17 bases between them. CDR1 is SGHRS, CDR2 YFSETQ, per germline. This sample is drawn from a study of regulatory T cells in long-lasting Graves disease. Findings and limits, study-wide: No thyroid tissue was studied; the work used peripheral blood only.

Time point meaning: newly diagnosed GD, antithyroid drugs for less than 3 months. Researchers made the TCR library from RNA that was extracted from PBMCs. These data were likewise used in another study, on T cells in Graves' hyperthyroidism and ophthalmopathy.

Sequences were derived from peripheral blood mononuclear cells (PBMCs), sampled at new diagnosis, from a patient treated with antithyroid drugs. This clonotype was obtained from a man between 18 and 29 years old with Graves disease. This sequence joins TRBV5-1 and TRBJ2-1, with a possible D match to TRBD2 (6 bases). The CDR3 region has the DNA TGCGCCAGCATGGTGGGGGGACGGAGGAATGAGCAGTTCTTC. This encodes CASMVGGRRNEQFF.